This T cell receptor (beta chain) was retrieved from a study of T-cell reconstitution after alpha-beta-depleted transplantation in children. This CDR3 is 15 amino acids long. Trimming cost V 3 bases and J 6 bases, with 13 bases left between them. In germline, CDR1 is SGHRS, CDR2 YFSETQ. This clonotype was seen a handful of times. What it binds is unknown. General study points: A year had passed since transplant, and T-cell counts and diversity by then came mostly from newly produced T cells. Reports say that about two months after transplant, the alpha-beta T cells came out of several hundred graft clones that had expanded.

As it was prepared, the TCRbeta library received unique molecular identifiers. MiXCR was run by TCRdb on the PCR reads, yielding one entry per CDR3 protein. Of under 250,000 distinct CDR3 sequences in the sample, more than 20% were seen once. The receptor was isolated from a female patient younger than 10 who had a stem cell transplant for congenital amegakaryocytic thrombocytopenia, so the T cells may come from the graft donor. The sequencing used PBMCs, mostly from graft donor cells, collected 360 days after TCRalphabeta/CD19-depleted stem cell transplant. The gene calls are TRBV5-1 and TRBJ1-6; no reliable D call. CDR3 coding DNA: TGCGCCAGCAGCTGGATGACGGAACTTAATTCACCCCTCCACTTT. This codes for CASSWMTELNSPLHF.